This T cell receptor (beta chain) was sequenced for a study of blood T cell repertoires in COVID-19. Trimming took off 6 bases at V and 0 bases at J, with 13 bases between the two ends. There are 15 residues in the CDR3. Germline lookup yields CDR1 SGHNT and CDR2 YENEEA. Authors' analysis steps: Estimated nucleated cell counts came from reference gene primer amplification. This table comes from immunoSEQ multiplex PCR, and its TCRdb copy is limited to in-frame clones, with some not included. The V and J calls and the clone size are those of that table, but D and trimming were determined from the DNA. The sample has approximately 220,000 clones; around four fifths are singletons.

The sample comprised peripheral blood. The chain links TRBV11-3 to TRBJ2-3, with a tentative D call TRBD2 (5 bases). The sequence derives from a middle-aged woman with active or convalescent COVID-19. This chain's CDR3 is CASSPRVRSTDTQYF. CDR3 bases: TGTGCCAGCAGTCCGCGGGTTCGGAGCACAGATACGCAGTATTTT.